Presented here are 19 T cell receptor beta chains from one specimen sequenced in a study of blood T cells in healthy people across ages. A sample-barcoded 5' primer and a J-beta primer mix were used in a second PCR of roughly 7 to 12 cycles. TCRdb called the 5' RACE reads again in MiXCR, with one record for every CDR3 protein. Of roughly 1.6 million distinct CDR3 sequences listed, approximately 32% were seen once; the top ten hold approximately 11%. The sample consisted of blood. The receptors here all came from a woman in her twenties or thirties in good health.

This clonotype was observed a handful of times. The chain combines TRBV5-1 with TRBJ1-1; no clear D. The CDR3 has 15 residues. From germline, CDR1 is SGHRS and CDR2 YFSETQ. Trimming left V 1 base short and J 0 bases short, with 10 bases between. CDR3 nucleotides: TGCGCCAGCAGCTTGACTCAGGCCTTGAACACTGAAGCTTTCTTT. Translated: CASSLTQALNTEAFF.

Details on this clonotype: A read error may account for a junction end that differs from germline. The rearrangement joins TRBV20-1 to TRBJ2-5; 10 bases line up with TRBD1. Germline assignment: CDR1 DFQATT and CDR2 SNEGSKA (reference sequence). The CDR3 contains 16 residues. This CDR3 reads CSARVTPGQGKESQYF. CDR3 DNA: TGCAGTGCTAGAGTAACACCGGGACAGGGGAAAGAGTCCCAGTACTTC.

The V gene is TRBV6-5, the J gene TRBJ2-5; maybe TRBD2 (5 bases). CDR1 and CDR2 from the germline V gene are MNHEY and SVGAGI. The V end was cut by 5 bases, the J end by 11 bases, with 12 bases between. The CDR3 totals 11 residues. CDR3: CASSDPGKQYF. The DNA for the CDR3 is TGTGCCAGCAGTGACCCGGGGAAGCAGTACTTC.

The chain couples TRBV27 to TRBJ1-2, with D possibly TRBD1 on 6 matching bases. CDR1 is MNHEY and CDR2 is SMNVEV in the germline V gene (reference sequence). V was pared by 5 bases and J by 4 bases, with 20 bases between. The CDR3 has 16 amino acids. The CDR3 region is CASSPGGGLIGYGYTF. The CDR3 nucleotides read TGTGCCAGCAGTCCTGGGGGGGGCTTAATTGGCTATGGCTACACCTTC.

The chain carries TRBV20-1 and TRBJ1-1; no reliable D call. Germline V gene data show CDR1 as DFQATT and CDR2 as SNEGSKA (reference sequence). The length of the CDR3 is 12 residues. The V end lost 4 bases, the J end lost 0 bases, and 6 bases lay between the germline ends. CDR3: CSAIQLNTEAFF. Written as DNA, the CDR3 is TGCAGTGCTATTCAATTGAACACTGAAGCTTTCTTT.

The V call is TRBV7-2, the J call TRBJ2-3; 10 bases align to TRBD2. The CDR3 length is 17 residues. Germline V gene sequence: CDR1 SGHTA, CDR2 FQGNSA. The V segment lost 2 bases and the J segment 4 bases; nucleotides outside the gene matches: 9. CDR3 loop: CASSLQSSGRGADTQYF. CDR3 DNA: TGTGCCAGCAGCTTACAATCTAGCGGGAGAGGAGCAGATACGCAGTATTTT.

In its sample, this clonotype was seen once. The J gene is TRBJ2-1, the V gene TRBV20-1; perhaps D is TRBD1 or TRBD2 (5 bases each). Germline V gives CDR1 DFQATT, CDR2 SNEGSKA (reference sequence). The length of the CDR3 is 15 residues. V was pared by 2 bases and J by 9 bases, with 20 bases between. As DNA, the CDR3 is TGCAGTGCTAGAATGGTCGGGACCCACGGCGGTGAGCAGTTCTTC. Translation gives CSARMVGTHGGEQFF.

In this sample, this clonotype turned up a few times. J is TRBJ2-2 and V is TRBV12-3 or TRBV12-4; D assignment may be TRBD1 or TRBD2 (5 bases each). Between the trimmed V and J ends, which lost 6 bases and 3 bases, there was a span of 14 bases. CDR3 length: 15 amino acids. The CDR3 loop is CASRLGDVYTGELFF. CDR3 DNA sequence: TGTGCCAGCAGGTTGGGGGACGTCTACACCGGGGAGCTGTTTTTT.

The chain combines TRBV12-3 or TRBV12-4 with TRBJ1-5, with TRBD1 identical over 7 bases. This CDR3 has 15 residues. Germline trimming cut 6 bases from V and 1 base from J; bases unmatched to any gene: 6. The DNA of the CDR3 is TGTGCCAGCAGGAGGGGACAGATAAGCAATCAGCCCCAGCATTTT. Translating it yields CASRRGQISNQPQHF.

This clonotype has just a few counts. The rearrangement links TRBV3-1 to TRBJ2-3, with D possibly TRBD2 on 6 matching bases. This CDR3 spans 12 amino acids. Germline assignment: CDR1 LGHDT and CDR2 YNNKEL (reference sequence). V lost 3 bases and J 10 bases, leaving 11 bases between the germline ends. CDR3 sequence (DNA): TGTGCCAGCAGCCAGACTAGATGGGCGCAGTATTTT. This sequence encodes CASSQTRWAQYF.

The gene calls are TRBV5-1 and TRBJ2-1, with 15 bases fitting TRBD2. CDR1 is SGHRS, CDR2 YFSETQ, per germline. The CDR3 extends over 15 amino acids. Trimming cost V 2 bases and J 9 bases; bases outside gene matches: 3. The CDR3 coding sequence is TGCGCCAGCAGCTTTGGGACTAGCGGGAGGCCTGAGCAGTTCTTC. Protein sequence: CASSFGTSGRPEQFF.

In its sample, this clonotype was seen a few times. The rearrangement joins TRBV7-6 to TRBJ2-1; the D is unclear. Trimming removed 2 bases at V and 7 bases at J, with 9 bases between. CDR1 SGHVS and CDR2 FNYEAQ come from the germline V gene. The length of the CDR3 is 13 residues. Here the CDR3 reads CASSLMLLNEQFF. CDR3 nucleotides: TGTGCCAGCAGCTTAATGCTTCTTAATGAGCAGTTCTTC.

V gene TRBV28 combines with J gene TRBJ2-7, with TRBD1 identical over 8 bases. Trimming removed 4 bases from V and 2 bases from J; junction bases left unmatched: 4. The CDR3 has 14 amino acids. Germline V gene lookup returns CDR1 MDHEN and CDR2 SYDVKM. The DNA for the CDR3 is TGTGCCAGCAGTTCACAGGGGGACCCCTACGAGCAGTACTTC. Protein product: CASSSQGDPYEQYF. The full variable domain, its missing parts supplied by reference TRBV28 and TRBJ2-7, is DVKVTQSSRYLVKRTGEKVFLECVQDMDHENMFWYRQDPGLGLRLIYFSYDVKMKEKGDIPEGYSVSREKKERFSLILESASTNQTSMYLCASSSQGDPYEQYFGPGTRLTVT.

This clonotype was observed at least ten times. The J gene is TRBJ2-1, the V gene TRBV2; 7 bases align to TRBD1. The CDR3 loop spans 12 amino acids. The germline gives CDR1 SNHLY, CDR2 FYNNEI. The ends lost 6 bases at V and 6 bases at J; junction bases unmatched: 2. The CDR3: CASSNRGNEQFF. In DNA, the CDR3 is TGTGCCAGCAGCAACAGGGGCAATGAGCAGTTCTTC. Variable domain in full (rest from reference TRBV2 and TRBJ2-1): EPEVTQTPSHQVTQMGQEVILRCVPISNHLYFYWYRQILGQKVEFLVSFYNNEISEKSEIFDDQFSVERPDGSNFTLKIRSTKLEDSAMYFCASSNRGNEQFFGPGTRLTVL.

This clonotype was seen a few times. The chain joins TRBV6-1 to TRBJ2-1; maybe TRBD1 (7 bases). Germline V lookup: CDR1 MNHNS, CDR2 SASEGT. The CDR3 is 15 amino acids. V was clipped by 4 bases and J by 7 bases, with 17 bases between them. CDR3 sequence reads: CASSVSSVGQNEQFF. CDR3 DNA sequence: TGTGCCAGCAGTGTGTCTAGCGTGGGACAGAATGAGCAGTTCTTC.

CDR3 amino acids: CASSPGAGQGAIGELFF. As DNA, the CDR3 is TGTGCCAGCAGCCCCGGCGCGGGACAGGGGGCGATCGGGGAGCTGTTTTTT. The chain joins TRBV4-2 to TRBJ2-2; 12 bases align to TRBD1. Germline V gene data show CDR1 as LGHNA and CDR2 as YNFKEQ. V was clipped by 4 bases and J by 7 bases; unmatched bases: 10. The CDR3 covers 17 residues.

The rearrangement uses TRBV28 and TRBJ2-7; 7 bases align to TRBD1. The V and J ends lost 4 bases and 6 bases, in that order; junction bases with no gene match: 9. In germline, CDR1 is MDHEN, CDR2 SYDVKM. The CDR3 covers 14 residues. CDR3 in DNA: TGTGCCAGCAGTTCGTATCGACAGGGTGGCGAGCAGTACTTC. As protein: CASSSYRQGGEQYF.

The chain recombines TRBV15 with TRBJ1-2; TRBD1 agrees at 9 bases. Germline CDR1 reads LNHNV; CDR2 reads YYDKDF (reference sequence). This CDR3 is 15 amino acids long. Trimming took 3 bases from V and 7 from J; bases not matched to a gene: 9. The CDR3 protein is CATSREQGARIGYTF. CDR3 nucleotides: TGTGCCACCAGCAGGGAACAGGGGGCGCGAATTGGCTACACCTTC. Drawing the rest from reference TRBV15 and TRBJ1-2, the complete variable domain is DAMVIQNPRYQVTQFGKPVTLSCSQTLNHNVMYWYQQKSSQAPKLLFHYYDKDFNNEADTPDNFQSRRPNTSFCFLDIRSPGLGDTAMYLCATSREQGARIGYTFGSGTRLTVV.

The table lists this clonotype with a few counts. The chain links TRBV7-3 to TRBJ2-5; no clear D gene. CDR1 is SGHTA and CDR2 is FQGTGA in the germline V gene. Between the trimmed V and J ends, which lost 2 bases and 4 bases, there was a span of 8 bases. The CDR3 covers 13 residues. For the CDR3, the DNA is TGTGCCAGCAGCTTAGAATGGGGAGAGACCCAGTACTTC. As protein: CASSLEWGETQYF.